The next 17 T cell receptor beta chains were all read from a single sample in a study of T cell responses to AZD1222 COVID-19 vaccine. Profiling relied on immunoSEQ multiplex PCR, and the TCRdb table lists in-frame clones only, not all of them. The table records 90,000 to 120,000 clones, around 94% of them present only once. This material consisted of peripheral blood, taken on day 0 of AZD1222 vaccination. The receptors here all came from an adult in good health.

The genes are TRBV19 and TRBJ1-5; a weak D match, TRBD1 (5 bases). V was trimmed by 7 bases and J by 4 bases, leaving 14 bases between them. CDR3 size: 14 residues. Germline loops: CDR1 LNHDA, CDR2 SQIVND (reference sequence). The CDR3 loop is CASKRQSGNQPQHF. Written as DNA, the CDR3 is TGTGCCAGTAAACGACAGTCGGGGAATCAGCCCCAGCATTTT.

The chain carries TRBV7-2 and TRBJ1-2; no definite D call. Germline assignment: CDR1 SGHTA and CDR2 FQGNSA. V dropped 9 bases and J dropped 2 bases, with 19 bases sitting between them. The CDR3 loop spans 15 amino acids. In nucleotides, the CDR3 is TGTGCCAGACTAAGGACGGCCGGCAGCAACTATGGCTACACCTTC. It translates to CARLRTAGSNYGYTF.

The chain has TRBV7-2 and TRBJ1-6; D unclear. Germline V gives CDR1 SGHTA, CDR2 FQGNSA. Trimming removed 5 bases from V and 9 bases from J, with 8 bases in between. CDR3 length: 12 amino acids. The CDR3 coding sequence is TGTGCCAGCAGCCATGACACTTCACCCCTCCACTTT. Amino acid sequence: CASSHDTSPLHF.

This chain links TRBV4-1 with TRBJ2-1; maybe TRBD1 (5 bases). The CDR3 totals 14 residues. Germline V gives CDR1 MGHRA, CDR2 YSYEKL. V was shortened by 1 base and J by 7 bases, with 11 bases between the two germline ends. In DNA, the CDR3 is TGCGCCAGCAGCCAAGTGGCAGGGATGAATGAGCAGTTCTTC. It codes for CASSQVAGMNEQFF.

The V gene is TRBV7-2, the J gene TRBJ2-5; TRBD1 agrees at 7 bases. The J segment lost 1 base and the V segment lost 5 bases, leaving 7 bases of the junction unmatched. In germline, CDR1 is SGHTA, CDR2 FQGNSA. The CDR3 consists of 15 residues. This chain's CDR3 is CASSTQTGIQETQYF. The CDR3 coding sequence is TGTGCCAGCAGCACCCAGACAGGGATCCAAGAGACCCAGTACTTC. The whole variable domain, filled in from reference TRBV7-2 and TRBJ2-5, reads GAGVSQSPSNKVTEKGKDVELRCDPISGHTALYWYRQSLGQGLEFLIYFQGNSAPDKSGLPSDRFSAERTGGSVSTLTIQRTQQEDSAVYLCASSTQTGIQETQYFGPGTRLLVL.

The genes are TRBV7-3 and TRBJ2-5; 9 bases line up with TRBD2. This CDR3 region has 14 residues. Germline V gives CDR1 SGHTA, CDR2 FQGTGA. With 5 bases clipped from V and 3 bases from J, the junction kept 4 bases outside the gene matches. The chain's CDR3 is CASSPGLAEETQYF. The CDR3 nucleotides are TGTGCCAGCAGCCCGGGACTAGCTGAAGAGACCCAGTACTTC.

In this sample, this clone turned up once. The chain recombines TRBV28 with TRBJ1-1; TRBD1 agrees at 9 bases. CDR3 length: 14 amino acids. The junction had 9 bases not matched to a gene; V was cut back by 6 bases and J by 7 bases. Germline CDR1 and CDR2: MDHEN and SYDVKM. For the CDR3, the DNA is TGTGCCAGCAGCCGACCGGGACAGGGCTATGAAGCTTTCTTT. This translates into CASSRPGQGYEAFF.

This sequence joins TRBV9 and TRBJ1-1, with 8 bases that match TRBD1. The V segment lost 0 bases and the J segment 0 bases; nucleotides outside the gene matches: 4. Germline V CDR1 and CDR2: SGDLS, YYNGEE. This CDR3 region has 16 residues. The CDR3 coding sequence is TGTGCCAGCAGCGTAGGTAACAGGGGGGTGAACACTGAAGCTTTCTTT. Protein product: CASSVGNRGVNTEAFF.

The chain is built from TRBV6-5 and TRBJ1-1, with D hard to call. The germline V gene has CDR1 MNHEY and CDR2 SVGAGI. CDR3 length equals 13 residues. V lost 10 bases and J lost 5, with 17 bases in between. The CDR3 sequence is CATSRVGGTEAFF. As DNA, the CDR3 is TGTGCCACGTCCCGAGTCGGTGGGACTGAAGCTTTCTTT.

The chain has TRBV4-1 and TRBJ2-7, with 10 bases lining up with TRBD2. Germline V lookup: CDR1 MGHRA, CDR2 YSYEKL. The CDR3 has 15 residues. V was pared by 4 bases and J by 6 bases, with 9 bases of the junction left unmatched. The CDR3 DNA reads TGCGCCAGCAGCCCTTTAACTAGCGGGATCGGCGAGCAGTACTTC. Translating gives CASSPLTSGIGEQYF.

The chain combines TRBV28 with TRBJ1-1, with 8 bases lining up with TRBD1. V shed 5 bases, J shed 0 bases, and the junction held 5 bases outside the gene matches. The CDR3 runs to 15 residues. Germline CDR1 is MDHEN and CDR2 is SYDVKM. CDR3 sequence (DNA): TGTGCCAGCAGTGACAGGGGACCGATGAACACTGAAGCTTTCTTT. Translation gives CASSDRGPMNTEAFF.

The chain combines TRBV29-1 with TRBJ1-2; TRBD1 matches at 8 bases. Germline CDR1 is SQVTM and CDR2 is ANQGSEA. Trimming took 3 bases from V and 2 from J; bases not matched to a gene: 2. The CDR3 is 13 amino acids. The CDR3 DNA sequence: TGCAGCGTTGACAGGGGGCTGAACTATGGCTACACCTTC. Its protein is CSVDRGLNYGYTF.

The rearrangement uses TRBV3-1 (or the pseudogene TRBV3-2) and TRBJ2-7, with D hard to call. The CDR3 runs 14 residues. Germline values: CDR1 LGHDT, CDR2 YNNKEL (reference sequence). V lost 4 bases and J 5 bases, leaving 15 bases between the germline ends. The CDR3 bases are TGTGCCAGCAGCCGAACCCTCCTTGGGAACGAGCAGTACTTC. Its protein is CASSRTLLGNEQYF.

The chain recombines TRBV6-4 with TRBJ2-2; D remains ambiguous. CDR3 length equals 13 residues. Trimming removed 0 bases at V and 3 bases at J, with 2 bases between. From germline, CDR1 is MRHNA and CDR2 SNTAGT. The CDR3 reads CASSDSDTGELFF. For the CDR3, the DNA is TGTGCCAGCAGTGACTCGGACACCGGGGAGCTGTTTTTT.

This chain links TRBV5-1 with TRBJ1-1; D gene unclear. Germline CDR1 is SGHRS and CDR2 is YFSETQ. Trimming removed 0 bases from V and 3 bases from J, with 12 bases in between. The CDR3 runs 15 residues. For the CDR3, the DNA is TGCGCCAGCAGCTTGGGCAGTTGGCCAGACACTGAAGCTTTCTTT. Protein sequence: CASSLGSWPDTEAFF.

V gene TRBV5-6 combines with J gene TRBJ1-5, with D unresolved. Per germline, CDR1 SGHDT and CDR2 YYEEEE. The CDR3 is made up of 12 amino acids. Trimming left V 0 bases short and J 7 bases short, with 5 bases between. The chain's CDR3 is CASSLAGQPQHF. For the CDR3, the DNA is TGTGCCAGCAGCTTGGCCGGCCAGCCCCAGCATTTT.

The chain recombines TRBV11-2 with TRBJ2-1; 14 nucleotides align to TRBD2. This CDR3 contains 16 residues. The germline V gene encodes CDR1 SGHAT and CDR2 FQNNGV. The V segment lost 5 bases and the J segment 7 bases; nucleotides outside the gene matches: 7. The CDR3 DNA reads TGTGCCAGCAGCCCCCTTGGGACTAGCGGGAGAAATGAGCAGTTCTTC. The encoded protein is CASSPLGTSGRNEQFF.